This record covers a single TCR beta chain. What it binds is not known. This sample is part of a study of CD4 T cells in relation to SARS-CoV-2 and coronaviruses. CEF-cultured naive and memory CD4+ T cell DNA got survey-level sequencing. Generated by immunoSEQ multiplex PCR, the TCRdb table keeps only in-frame clones and is missing some. The profile shows around 31,000 clones, about three quarters of them singletons. The CDR3 extends over 12 amino acids. V was cut by 3 bases and J by 10 bases, with 11 bases left in between. Germline V CDR1 and CDR2: MRHNA, SNTAGT. Whole-study results and caveats: Culture-expanded clones reflect memory recall rather than primary priming during culture. In around 63% of donors, memory CD4+ clonotypes crossrecognized SARS-CoV-2 and at least one common cold coronavirus spike.

The TCR comes from an adult with COVID-19. The sequenced sample consisted of memory CD4+ T cells from PBMCs, cultured in vitro. This chain joins TRBV6-4 and TRBJ2-3; D possibly corresponds to TRBD1 (5 bases). CDR3 nucleotides: TGTGCCAGCAGTGAGAACCAGGGTCCGCAGTATTTT. The encoded protein is CASSENQGPQYF.